The sequence of this T cell receptor (beta chain) was determined in a study of OX40 agonist ivuxolimab in advanced cancers. At the level of the study: Hepatocellular carcinoma, melanoma, renal cell or head and neck cancer occurred in dose-escalation patients. Findings and limits, study-wide: The study found that CD8+ T cells averaged more expanded clones than CD4+. At doses 0.1 to 3.0 mg/kg, CD4+ and CD8+ clones expanded.

CDR1 GTSNPN and CDR2 SVGIG come from the germline V gene (reference sequence). The CDR3 loop spans 12 amino acids. With 1 base removed from V and 3 bases from J, the gap between germline ends came to 7 bases. This clone was seen just once. Antigen specificity is unknown. Generated by immunoSEQ multiplex PCR, the TCRdb table keeps only in-frame clones and is missing some. Of 13,000 or so clones detected, 67% appear once; the ten largest clones hold under 30%. The V gene is TRBV30, the J gene TRBJ2-7; no clear D. The sample here was CD4+ or CD8+ T cells sorted from blood, taken in a trial of the OX40 agonist ivuxolimab. The sequence was collected from an adult with an advanced solid tumor such as melanoma, head and neck, liver or kidney cancer. The CDR3 loop reads CAWSGNGYEQYF. The CDR3 DNA sequence: TGTGCCTGGAGTGGGAACGGCTACGAGCAGTACTTC.